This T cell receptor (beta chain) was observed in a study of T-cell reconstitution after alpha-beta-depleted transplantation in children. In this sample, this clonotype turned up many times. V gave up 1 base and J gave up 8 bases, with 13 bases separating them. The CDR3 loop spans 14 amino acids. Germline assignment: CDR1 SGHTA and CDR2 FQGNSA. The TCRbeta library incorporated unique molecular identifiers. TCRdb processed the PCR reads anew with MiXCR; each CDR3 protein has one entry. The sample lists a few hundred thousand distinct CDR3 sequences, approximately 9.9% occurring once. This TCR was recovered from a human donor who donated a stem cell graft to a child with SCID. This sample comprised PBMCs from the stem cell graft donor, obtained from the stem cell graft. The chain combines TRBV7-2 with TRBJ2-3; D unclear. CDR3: CASSLEGGWGTQYF. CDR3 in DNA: TGTGCCAGCAGCTTAGAAGGTGGCTGGGGTACGCAGTATTTT.